Listed below are T cell receptor beta chains from one sample, sequenced in a study of graft-versus-host responses after intestinal transplantation. Measured with immunoSEQ multiplex PCR; TCRdb has only the in-frame clones, and not every one. The sample consists of approximately 100,000 clones, roughly 93% of them appearing once. No antigen is known for these receptors. The sequencing used unstimulated CD8+ T cells sorted from spleen or lymph node cells, collected before intestinal transplant. These receptors were taken from a human donor who received an intestinal transplant. CDR3s include the opening cysteine and the closing phenylalanine or tryptophan. A D gene is named only where the DNA matches it firmly.

D gene	V gene	J gene	CDR3 length	CDR3 protein
TRBD1	TRBV4-1	TRBJ1-2	19	CASSSPPSVAGQGNYGYTF
NA	TRBV5-4	TRBJ1-1	13	CASSGGGGTEAFF
TRBD1	TRBV5-6	TRBJ2-7	13	CASSPDRDYEQYF
NA	TRBV19	TRBJ2-7	11	CASKLRHEQYF
TRBD1	TRBV7-9	TRBJ1-1	14	CASSDRDRPLEAFF
TRBD2	TRBV27	TRBJ2-1	17	CASSPAMGAGAYNEQFF
NA	TRBV10-1	TRBJ2-7	17	CASSSPTGSRISCEQYF
NA	TRBV5-1	TRBJ1-3	11	CASSPGDTIYF
TRBD2	TRBV5-1	TRBJ2-5	18	CASSLSASGGFYQETQYF
NA	TRBV7-9	TRBJ2-5	15	CASSILAPREETQYF
NA	TRBV4-1	TRBJ1-3	14	CASSPRDTGNTIYF
TRBD1	TRBV27	TRBJ1-2	14	CASSLSATGYGYTF
TRBD2	TRBV29-1	TRBJ2-1	13	CTTGTSGYNEQFF
NA	TRBV5-1	TRBJ2-1	20	CASSLETVGPTSEGNNEQFF
NA	TRBV2	TRBJ1-1	13	CASSETPTVEAFF
NA	TRBV4-1	TRBJ1-1	15	CASSQDYGLNTEAFF
NA	TRBV25-1	TRBJ1-4	14	CASSAWEGNEKLFF
TRBD2	TRBV25-1	TRBJ2-3	13	CASRRGGTDTQYF
NA	TRBV2	TRBJ2-1	14	CASSYRSATNEQFF
TRBD1	TRBV11-3	TRBJ2-5	18	CASSPRRGGTGEVETQYF
NA	TRBV11-2	TRBJ2-3	11	CASSPGEAQYF
NA	TRBV4-1	TRBJ1-3	15	CASSYRGISGNTIYF
NA	TRBV25-1	TRBJ2-1	12	CASQGRLGEQFF
TRBD1	TRBV2	TRBJ2-3	15	CASSVRDSSTDTQYF
NA	TRBV11-3	TRBJ2-3	17	CASSPRVGARGTDTQYF
NA	TRBV19	TRBJ2-1	17	CASSSIIQGQRYNEQFF
TRBD1	TRBV7-9	TRBJ1-1	15	CASTFPQGIDTEAFF
NA	TRBV13	TRBJ2-5	13	CASSSGPGETQYF
NA	TRBV30	TRBJ1-2	13	CAWRPWGWYGYTF
NA	TRBV10-3	TRBJ2-2	11	CATLAEGELFF
TRBD2	TRBV5-1	TRBJ2-1	15	CASSLTGLAYNEQFF
NA	TRBV6-6	TRBJ1-1	13	CASSTGTLSEAFF
NA	TRBV27	TRBJ2-1	13	CASSLSGQHEQFF
NA	TRBV7-6	TRBJ1-2	16	CASSFPPDRAYVGYTF
TRBD2	TRBV5-1	TRBJ2-5	16	CASSLLAGEIGETQYF
NA	TRBV25-1	TRBJ1-2	13	CASSESPSGGYTF
TRBD1	TRBV4-1	TRBJ1-2	16	CASSPGTGGSNYGYTF
TRBD2	TRBV10-3	TRBJ2-2	16	CAISGSGGQDTGELFF
NA	TRBV9	TRBJ1-1	15	CASIPWEGVNTEAFF
NA	TRBV6-1	TRBJ1-2	11	CASQGRYGYTF
TRBD2	TRBV7-9	TRBJ2-1	16	CASSRLAGGPSREQFF
NA	TRBV7-9	TRBJ2-2	12	CASTHLPGELFF
TRBD2	TRBV7-9	TRBJ2-3	16	CASSLGLAGTTDTQYF
TRBD2	TRBV7-9	TRBJ2-1	15	CASSFEGGFYNEQFF
NA	TRBV19	TRBJ2-3	16	CASSPEVAGWSDTQYF
NA	TRBV19	TRBJ1-6	16	CASSISVGQVDSPLHF
NA	TRBV7-8	TRBJ1-2	15	CASSPPEGLSYGYTF
NA	TRBV5-6	TRBJ2-1	16	CASRPGLQGHVNEQFF
TRBD1	TRBV4-1	TRBJ1-1	15	CASSPRDRSNTEAFF
NA	TRBV5-6	TRBJ1-3	11	CASSIGNTIYF
NA	TRBV7-9	TRBJ2-5	15	CASSPRTGEWETQYF
NA	TRBV5-5	TRBJ1-5	15	CASSFEDSSNQPQHF
NA	TRBV7-9	TRBJ1-2	13	CASSLNGPYGYTF
TRBD1	TRBV7-8	TRBJ1-5	17	CASSSIPGQAFGQPQHF
NA	TRBV4-1	TRBJ1-1	14	CASSQVAGGTEAFF
TRBD2	TRBV2	TRBJ2-1	12	CASPHAGVEQFF
NA	TRBV4-1	TRBJ2-7	12	CASSQDLYEQYF
NA	TRBV4-2	TRBJ2-7	11	CASSQTGEQYF
NA	TRBV4-1	TRBJ2-7	12	CASSPPGNEQYF